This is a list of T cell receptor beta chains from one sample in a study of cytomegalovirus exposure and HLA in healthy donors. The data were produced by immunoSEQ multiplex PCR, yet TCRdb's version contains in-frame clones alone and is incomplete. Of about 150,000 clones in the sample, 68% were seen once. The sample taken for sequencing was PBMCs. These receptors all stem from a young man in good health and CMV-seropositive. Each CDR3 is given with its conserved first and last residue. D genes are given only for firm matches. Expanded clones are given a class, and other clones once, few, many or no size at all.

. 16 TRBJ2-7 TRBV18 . TGTGCCAGCTCCCCCCCGGGGGGCAGGGGGCATGGAGAGCAGTACTTC CASSPPGGRGHGEQYF
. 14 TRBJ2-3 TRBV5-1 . TGCGCCAGCAGCTTGGCGCAGGGTACAGATACGCAGTATTTT CASSLAQGTDTQYF
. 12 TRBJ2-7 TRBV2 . TGTGCCAGCAGCCGAGACACCTACGAGCAGTACTTC CASSRDTYEQYF
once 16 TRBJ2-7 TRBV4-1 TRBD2 TGCGCCAGCAGCCAAGATGATGTAGCGGGGGCCTACGAGCAGTACTTC CASSQDDVAGAYEQYF
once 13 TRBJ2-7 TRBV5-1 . TGCGCCAGCAGCTTGGCCGCGGCTGGCGAGCAGTACTTC CASSLAAAGEQYF
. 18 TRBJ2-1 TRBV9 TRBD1 TGTGCCAGCAGCAGTAGAGGTGGTCGGGACAGGGTAGAGAATGAGCAGTTCTTC CASSSRGGRDRVENEQFF
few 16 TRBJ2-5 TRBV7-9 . TGTGCCAGCAGCCCCGCCGACCAGGGTCACGGGGAGACCCAGTACTTC CASSPADQGHGETQYF
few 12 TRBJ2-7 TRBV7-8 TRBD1 TGTGCCAGCAGCCTGTACAGGGGCGAGCAGTACTTC CASSLYRGEQYF
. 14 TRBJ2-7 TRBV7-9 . TGTGCCAGCAGCTTATTGAAGAGCTCCTACGAGCAGTACTTC CASSLLKSSYEQYF
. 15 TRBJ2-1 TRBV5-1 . TGCGCCAGCCAAGCTGTTATGAGCTCCTACAATGAGCAGTTCTTC CASQAVMSSYNEQFF
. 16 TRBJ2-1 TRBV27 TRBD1 TGTGCCAGCAGCTTTAACCTCGGGACAGTGTACAATGAGCAGTTCTTC CASSFNLGTVYNEQFF
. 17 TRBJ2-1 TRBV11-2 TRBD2 TGTGCCAGCAGCCCCCGACCTTTAGCGGGAGGCTTCGATGAGCAGTTCTTC CASSPRPLAGGFDEQFF
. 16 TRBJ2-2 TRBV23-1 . TGCGCCAGCAGTCAAATTTGGGGCGGGAACACCGGGGAGCTGTTTTTT CASSQIWGGNTGELFF
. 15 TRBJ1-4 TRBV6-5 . TGTGCCAGCAGTTACTGGGCCAACAATAATGAAAAACTGTTTTTT CASSYWANNNEKLFF
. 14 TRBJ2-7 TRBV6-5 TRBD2 TGTGCCAGCAGTAAGCGGGAGACCTCCTACGAGCAGTACTTC CASSKRETSYEQYF
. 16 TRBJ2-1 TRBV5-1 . TGCGCCAGCAGCTTGGCCCCTAGCGCCTTCCCCAATGAGCAGTTCTTC CASSLAPSAFPNEQFF
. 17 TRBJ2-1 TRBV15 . TGTGCCACCAGCAGAGAGAGCCTCGTACCAAATTACAATGAGCAGTTCTTC CATSRESLVPNYNEQFF
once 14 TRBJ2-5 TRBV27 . TGTGCCACTTCTAGAGGGACAACCCAAGAGACCCAGTACTTC CATSRGTTQETQYF
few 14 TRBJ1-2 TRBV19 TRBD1 TGTGCCAGTAGTATTGGGACAGGGACCTATGGCTACACCTTC CASSIGTGTYGYTF
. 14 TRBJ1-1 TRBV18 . TGTGCCAGCTCACCCCAGGGGCTGAACACTGAAGCTTTCTTT CASSPQGLNTEAFF
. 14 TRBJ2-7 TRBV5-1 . TGCGCCAGCAGACCCCAAACTAGTTCCTACGAGCAGTACTTC CASRPQTSSYEQYF
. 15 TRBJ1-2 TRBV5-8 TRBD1 TGTGCCAGCAGCCCGGGGACAGGGGGCGTCTATGGCTACACCTTC CASSPGTGGVYGYTF
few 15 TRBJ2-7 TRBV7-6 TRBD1 TGTGCCAGCAGATTAGGACAGGGTGTCATGTACGAGCAGTACTTC CASRLGQGVMYEQYF